This TCR beta chain was recorded in a study of blood T cell repertoires in COVID-19. The CDR3 runs 18 residues. Germline V CDR1 and CDR2: MNHEY, SVGEGT. V lost 0 bases, J lost 2 bases, and 8 bases stayed unmatched. Profiling relied on immunoSEQ multiplex PCR, and the TCRdb table lists in-frame clones only, not all of them. The table records around 250,000 clones, roughly nine tenths of them present only once. The sample taken for sequencing was peripheral blood. The sequence came from a woman aged 40 to 49 who had recovered from COVID-19. The chain employs TRBV6-2 or TRBV6-3 and TRBJ2-7, with 12 bases aligning to TRBD2. The CDR3 loop reads CASSYSSFRLAGAYEQYF. Here the CDR3 DNA reads TGTGCCAGCAGTTACTCGAGTTTCCGACTAGCGGGAGCCTACGAGCAGTACTTC.